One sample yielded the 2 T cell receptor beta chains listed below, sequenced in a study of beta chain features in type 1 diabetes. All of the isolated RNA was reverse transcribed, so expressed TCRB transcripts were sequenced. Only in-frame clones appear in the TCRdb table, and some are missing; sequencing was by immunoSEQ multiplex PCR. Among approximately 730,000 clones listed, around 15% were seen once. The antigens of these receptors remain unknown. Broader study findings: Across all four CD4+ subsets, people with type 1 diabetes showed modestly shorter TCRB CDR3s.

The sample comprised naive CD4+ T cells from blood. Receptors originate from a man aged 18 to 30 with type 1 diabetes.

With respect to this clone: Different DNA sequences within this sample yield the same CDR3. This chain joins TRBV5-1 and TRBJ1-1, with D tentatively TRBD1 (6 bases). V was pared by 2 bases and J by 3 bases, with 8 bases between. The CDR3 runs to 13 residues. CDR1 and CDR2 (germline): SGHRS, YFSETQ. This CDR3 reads CASSLSGDTEAFF. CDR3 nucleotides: TGCGCCAGCAGCTTATCAGGGGACACTGAAGCTTTCTTT.

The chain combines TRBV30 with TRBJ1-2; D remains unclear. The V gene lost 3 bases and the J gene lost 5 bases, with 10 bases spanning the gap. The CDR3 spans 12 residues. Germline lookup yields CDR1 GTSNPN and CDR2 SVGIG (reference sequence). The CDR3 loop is CAWRLWEYGYTF. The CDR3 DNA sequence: TGTGCCTGGAGGTTATGGGAGTATGGCTACACCTTC. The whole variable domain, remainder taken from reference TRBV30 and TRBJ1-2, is SQTIHQWPATLVQPVGSPLSLECTVEGTSNPNLYWYRQAAGRGLQLLFYSVGIGQISSEVPQNLSASRPQDRQFILSSKKLLLSDSGFYLCAWRLWEYGYTFGSGTRLTVV.